Only one count was recorded for the clone carrying this T cell receptor (beta chain). This CDR3 contains 15 residues. Germline V gives CDR1 SGHRS, CDR2 YFSETQ. Trimming removed 4 bases at V and 1 base at J, with 14 bases between. This record belongs to a study of blood T cell repertoires in COVID-19. The overall study: Both acute and convalescent COVID-19 samples were obtained from the United States, Italy and Spain. Sources were T cells, B-cell-depleted T cells, or PBMCs; the material itself was cDNA or gDNA.

Original processing notes: Amplification from reference gene primers served as the basis for estimated nucleated cell counts. The protocol was immunoSEQ multiplex PCR, while the TCRdb copy is restricted to in-frame clones and leaves out a portion. That table is the source of V, J and clone size, and D and trimming were worked out from the DNA. The profile shows 100,000 to 120,000 clones, more than 70% of them singletons. The rearrangement uses TRBV5-1 and TRBJ1-1; D is possibly TRBD1 (6 bases). The sample was peripheral blood. The sequence was collected from a woman aged 50 to 60 with acute or convalescent COVID-19. The CDR3 spells CASSPKDSKNTEAFF. The CDR3, as DNA: TGCGCCAGCAGCCCGAAGGACAGTAAGAACACTGAAGCTTTCTTT. The full variable domain, in which reference TRBV5-1 and TRBJ1-1 provide the parts outside the CDR3, is KAGVTQTPRYLIKTRGQQVTLSCSPISGHRSVSWYQQTPGQGLQFLFEYFSETQRNKGNFPGRFSGRQFSNSRSEMNVSTLELGDSALYLCASSPKDSKNTEAFFGQGTRLTVV.